This T cell receptor (beta chain) is drawn from a study of CD8 T cells in ankylosing spondylitis. The authors made TCR beta libraries by quantitative 5'-RACE with molecular barcodes. MiXCR was run by TCRdb on the 5' RACE reads, yielding one entry per CDR3 protein. The sample yields hundreds of thousands of distinct CDR3 sequences, 12% seen once. Study conclusions and caveats: Disease-linked clones bore a CD8+ phenotype and were relatively rare in peripheral blood. A TCR beta motif of under ten highly homologous variants seemed to mark ankylosing spondylitis blood.

V was clipped by 3 bases and J by 0 bases, with 9 bases between them. This CDR3 contains 14 residues. Germline assignment: CDR1 SGDLS and CDR2 YYNGEE. There are a few counts of this clonotype. Antigen specificity is unknown. Sequencing was performed on blood, either unsorted or a sorted T cell fraction (not recorded which). V and J are TRBV9 and TRBJ1-1; a possible D gene is TRBD1 (5 bases). This sequence was found in a male donor with ankylosing spondylitis. DNA of the CDR3: TGTGCCAGCAGCGCCAGGGCCATGAACACTGAAGCTTTCTTT. Its protein is CASSARAMNTEAFF.